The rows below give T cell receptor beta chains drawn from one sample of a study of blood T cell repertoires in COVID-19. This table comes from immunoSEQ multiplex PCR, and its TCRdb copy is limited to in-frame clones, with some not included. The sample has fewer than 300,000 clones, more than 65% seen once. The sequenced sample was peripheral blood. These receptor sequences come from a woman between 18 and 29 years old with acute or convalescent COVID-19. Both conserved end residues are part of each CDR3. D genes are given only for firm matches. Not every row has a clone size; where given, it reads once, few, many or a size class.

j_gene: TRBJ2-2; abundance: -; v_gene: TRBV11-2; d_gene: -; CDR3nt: TGTGCCAGCAGCCAAAGCACAGGGTTCGGGGAGCTGTTTTTT; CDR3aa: CASSQSTGFGELFF
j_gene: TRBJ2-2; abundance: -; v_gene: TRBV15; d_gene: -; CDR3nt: TGTGCCACCAGCAGTTTCGGGCAGGGTGGAACCGGGGAGCTGTTTTTT; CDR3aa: CATSSFGQGGTGELFF
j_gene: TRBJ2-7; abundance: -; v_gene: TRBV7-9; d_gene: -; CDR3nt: TGTGCCAGCAGCCAAGTATCCTTCGGAGGGGTCGAGCAGTACTTC; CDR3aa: CASSQVSFGGVEQYF
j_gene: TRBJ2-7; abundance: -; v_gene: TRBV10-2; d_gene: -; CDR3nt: TGCGCCAGCAGCTGGGCTCCAGACTACGAGCAGTACTTC; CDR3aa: CASSWAPDYEQYF
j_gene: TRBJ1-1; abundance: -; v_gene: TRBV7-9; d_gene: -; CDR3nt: TGTGCCAGCAGCCCGGGGGGGAACACTGAAGCTTTCTTT; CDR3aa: CASSPGGNTEAFF
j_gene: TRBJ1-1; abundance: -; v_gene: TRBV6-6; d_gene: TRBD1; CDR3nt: TGTGCCAGCAGTTACCCCCAGGGGGCGAAGGACACTGAAGCTTTCTTT; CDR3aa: CASSYPQGAKDTEAFF
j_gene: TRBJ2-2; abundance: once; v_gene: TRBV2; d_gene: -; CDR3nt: TGTGCCAGCAGCTTGAGACAGGTTGACACCGGGGAGCTGTTTTTT; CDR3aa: CASSLRQVDTGELFF
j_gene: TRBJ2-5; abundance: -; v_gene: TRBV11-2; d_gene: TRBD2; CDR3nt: TGTGCCAGCAGCTCGTGGATGTCGGGAGGTTGGGAGACCCAGTACTTC; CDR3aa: CASSSWMSGGWETQYF
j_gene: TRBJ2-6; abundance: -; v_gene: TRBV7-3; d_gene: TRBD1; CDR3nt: TGTGCCAGCAGTCGAACAGGGGGTTCTGGGGCCAACGTCCTGACTTTC; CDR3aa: CASSRTGGSGANVLTF
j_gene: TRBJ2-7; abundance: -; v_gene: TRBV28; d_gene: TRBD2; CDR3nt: TGTGCCAGCAGGGGGGTTAGCGGGAGCGCCTACGAGCAGTACTTC; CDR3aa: CASRGVSGSAYEQYF
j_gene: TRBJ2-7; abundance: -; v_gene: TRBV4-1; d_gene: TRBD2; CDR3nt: TGCGCCAGCAGCCAGACAAGCGGGGAGGACTCCTACGAGCAGTACTTC; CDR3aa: CASSQTSGEDSYEQYF
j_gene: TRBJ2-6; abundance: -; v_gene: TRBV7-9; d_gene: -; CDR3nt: TGTGCCAGCCGAGCCTTCGGGACTGCTTACTCTGGGGCCAACGTCCTGACTTTC; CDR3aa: CASRAFGTAYSGANVLTF
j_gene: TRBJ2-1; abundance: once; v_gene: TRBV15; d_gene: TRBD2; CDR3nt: TGTGCCACCAGCAGAGGGTTGTCGGGACTAGCGGGAGGGCCTTACAATGAGCAGTTCTTC; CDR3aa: CATSRGLSGLAGGPYNEQFF
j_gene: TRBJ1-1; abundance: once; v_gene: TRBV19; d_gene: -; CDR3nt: TGTGCCAGTAGTATGTTCGGGGTATGGGACACTGAAGCTTTCTTT; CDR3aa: CASSMFGVWDTEAFF
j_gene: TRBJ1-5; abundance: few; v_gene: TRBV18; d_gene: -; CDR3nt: TGTGCCAGCTCACCAGGAGGTGCGGGGGACAATCAGCCCCAGCATTTT; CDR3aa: CASSPGGAGDNQPQHF
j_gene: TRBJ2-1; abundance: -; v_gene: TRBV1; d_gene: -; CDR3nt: TGCACCAGCAGCCAATTACGTTGGCGGGTGGGGAATGAGCAGTTCTTC; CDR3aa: CTSSQLRWRVGNEQFF
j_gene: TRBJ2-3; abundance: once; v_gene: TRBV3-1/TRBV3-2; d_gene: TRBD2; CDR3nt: TGTGCCAGCAGCCAAGACCCACTAGCGGGAGGCACAGATACGCAGTATTTT; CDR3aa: CASSQDPLAGGTDTQYF